What follows describes a single T cell receptor (beta chain). The record originates from a study of CD8 T cells in Susac syndrome. Reverse transcription used 0.5 to 1 ug RNA and random hexamers. Via MiXCR, TCRdb re-called the immunoSEQ multiplex PCR reads, giving one row per CDR3 protein. The sample includes some 48,000 distinct CDR3 sequences, around 93% of them seen just once. Germline V gene sequence: CDR1 MNHEY, CDR2 SVGEGT. Trimming cost V 2 bases and J 6 bases, with 11 bases left between them. The CDR3 has 14 residues. Sequencing used CD8+ T cells from PBMCs. V usage is TRBV6-2 or TRBV6-3 and J usage is TRBJ2-1; possible D gene TRBD2, 6 bases. The source of this sequence is a human donor in good health. The CDR3 DNA reads as TGTGCCAGCAGTTACCCGGGAGCGGGCAATGAGCAGTTCTTC. It codes for CASSYPGAGNEQFF.